The 32 T cell receptor beta chains below were found in one sample sequenced in a study of T cells in tuberculosis. Cells were sorted from thawed PBMC rested overnight and stained with GMM-loaded CD1B tetramer, viability dye and anti-CD3. C32 glucose monomycolate from Rhodococcus equi was loaded onto the CD1B tetramers. Generated by immunoSEQ multiplex PCR, the TCRdb table keeps only in-frame clones and is missing some. The table records about 88,000 clones, roughly 88% of them present only once. Material for sequencing was CD1b-GMM tetramer-negative cells sorted from PBMCs. Every receptor here comes from an adult woman with latent tuberculosis.

The chain carries TRBV5-4 and TRBJ2-1; 7 bases are a match to TRBD2. V dropped 4 bases and J dropped 8; count of bases not matched to a gene: 3. This CDR3 is built from 12 residues. Germline V gives CDR1 SGHNT, CDR2 YYREEE (reference sequence). CDR3 nucleotides: TGTGCCAGCAGCCCGGGGGGAGATGAGCAGTTCTTC. Residues: CASSPGGDEQFF.

The CDR3 nucleotides are TGTGCCAGCAGCTTGGGCATTGGGGGCCCAGGAGAGACCCAGTACTTC. It is translated as CASSLGIGGPGETQYF. The V and J genes are TRBV7-8 and TRBJ2-5, with D tentatively TRBD1 (6 bases). This CDR3 comprises 16 residues. Germline V gene data show CDR1 as SGHVS and CDR2 as FQNEAQ. V was pared by 3 bases and J by 4 bases, with 18 bases between.

The V and J genes are TRBV5-1 and TRBJ2-1; TRBD1 is a possible D gene (8 bases). CDR1 is SGHRS, CDR2 YFSETQ, per germline. CDR3 length: 16 residues. Trimming took 3 bases from V and 9 from J, leaving 22 bases between them. CDR3 loop: CASSWDRLGGSGEQFF. The DNA of the CDR3 is TGCGCCAGCAGCTGGGACAGGTTGGGAGGGTCCGGTGAGCAGTTCTTC. Combining the CDR3 with reference TRBV5-1 and TRBJ2-1 gives the whole variable domain KAGVTQTPRYLIKTRGQQVTLSCSPISGHRSVSWYQQTPGQGLQFLFEYFSETQRNKGNFPGRFSGRQFSNSRSEMNVSTLELGDSALYLCASSWDRLGGSGEQFFGPGTRLTVL.

This chain links TRBV5-4 with TRBJ2-7; D is possibly TRBD2 (6 bases). The V end lost 0 bases, the J end lost 6 bases, and 13 bases lay between the germline ends. CDR3 size: 14 residues. Germline V gene lookup returns CDR1 SGHNT and CDR2 YYREEE (reference sequence). CDR3 sequence: CASSLGGVGFEQYF. CDR3 coding DNA: TGTGCCAGCAGCTTGGGCGGGGTGGGTTTCGAGCAGTACTTC.

The genes are TRBV18 and TRBJ2-1, with TRBD2 matching 10 bases. V dropped 4 bases and J dropped 7; count of bases not matched to a gene: 13. There are 17 residues in the CDR3. CDR1 is KGHSH and CDR2 is LQKENI in the germline V gene. Here the CDR3 DNA reads TGTGCCAGCTCACAGTTACCTAGCGGGGGCTCCTCGAATGAGCAGTTCTTC. Translated: CASSQLPSGGSSNEQFF.

The rearrangement joins TRBV30 to TRBJ1-4; weak D call: TRBD1 (6 bases). Deletions cut 3 bases from V and 7 bases from J, with 15 bases between. Germline values: CDR1 GTSNPN, CDR2 SVGIG (reference sequence). The CDR3 covers 14 residues. In DNA, the CDR3 is TGTGCCTGGAGCAACAGGGTGGGGAGTGAAAAACTGTTTTTT. Translation gives CAWSNRVGSEKLFF.

The sample holds one count of this clone. This chain links TRBV2 with TRBJ2-3; 10 bases fit TRBD2. Germline values: CDR1 SNHLY, CDR2 FYNNEI. The CDR3 length is 14 residues. Trimming cost V 8 bases and J 2 bases; bases outside gene matches: 4. The CDR3: CASAGTSATDTQYF. DNA of the CDR3: TGTGCCAGCGCCGGGACTAGCGCCACAGATACGCAGTATTTT. The entire variable domain, with the rest obtained from reference TRBV2 and TRBJ2-3, is as follows: EPEVTQTPSHQVTQMGQEVILRCVPISNHLYFYWYRQILGQKVEFLVSFYNNEISEKSEIFDDQFSVERPDGSNFTLKIRSTKLEDSAMYFCASAGTSATDTQYFGPGTRLTVL.

This chain connects TRBV11-2 to TRBJ2-5; a possible D gene is TRBD2 (6 bases). V lost 3 bases and J 5 bases, leaving 19 bases between the germline ends. Germline lookup yields CDR1 SGHAT and CDR2 FQNNGV. The CDR3 spans 16 residues. The CDR3 nucleotides read TGTGCCAGCAGCTTTGAGGGGACCCTAGCGAGTGAGACCCAGTACTTC. Protein: CASSFEGTLASETQYF.

The chain couples TRBV27 to TRBJ2-2; 7 bases align to TRBD1. The CDR3 is made up of 16 amino acids. The germline gives CDR1 MNHEY, CDR2 SMNVEV (reference sequence). J gave up 4 bases and V 6 bases, and 11 bases lay outside the gene matches. This chain's CDR3 is CASRRAGTAATGELFF. As DNA, the CDR3 is TGTGCCAGCAGGCGAGCCGGGACAGCCGCCACCGGGGAGCTGTTTTTT.

This clone was detected only once. The chain combines TRBV5-8 with TRBJ2-1; the D gene is possibly TRBD1 (6 bases). V lost 4 bases and J lost 9, with 26 bases in between. The CDR3 runs 17 residues. Germline V gene data show CDR1 as SGHTS and CDR2 as YDEGEE. The CDR3 loop reads CASSPGVGTPKQAEQFF. For the CDR3, the DNA is TGTGCCAGCAGCCCAGGTGTGGGGACACCGAAACAGGCTGAGCAGTTCTTC.

The chain has TRBV7-2 and TRBJ2-3, with D possibly matching TRBD1 (7 bases). The CDR3 contains 16 residues. Germline-derived CDR1 and CDR2 are SGHTA and FQGNSA. The V end lost 1 base, the J end lost 3 bases, and 14 bases lay between the germline ends. Here the CDR3 reads CASSLGHRGGTDTQYF. The CDR3 coding sequence is TGTGCCAGCAGCTTAGGCCACAGGGGAGGTACAGATACGCAGTATTTT.

This clone appeared a single time. The chain combines TRBV5-1 with TRBJ2-3; 8 nucleotides align to TRBD2. The CDR3 contains 17 residues. The V segment lost 4 bases and the J segment 2 bases; nucleotides outside the gene matches: 12. Looked up from germline, CDR1 is SGHRS and CDR2 is YFSETQ. DNA of the CDR3: TGCGCCAGCAGCCCCGGCTTAGCGGGGCCCCTCACAGATACGCAGTATTTT. It is translated as CASSPGLAGPLTDTQYF. Full variable domain (outside the CDR3, taken from reference TRBV5-1 and TRBJ2-3): KAGVTQTPRYLIKTRGQQVTLSCSPISGHRSVSWYQQTPGQGLQFLFEYFSETQRNKGNFPGRFSGRQFSNSRSEMNVSTLELGDSALYLCASSPGLAGPLTDTQYFGPGTRLTVL.

This rearrangement joins TRBV19 to TRBJ1-5, with TRBD1 identical over 7 bases. Germline V gene sequence: CDR1 LNHDA, CDR2 SQIVND (reference sequence). This CDR3 is built from 14 residues. V dropped 6 bases and J dropped 4; count of bases not matched to a gene: 6. CDR3 residues: CASRTGLWNQPQHF. The CDR3 nucleotides are TGTGCCAGTAGGACAGGGCTCTGGAATCAGCCCCAGCATTTT.

The rearrangement uses TRBV7-9 and TRBJ2-5; D might be TRBD2 (5 bases). Deletions cut 2 bases from V and 5 bases from J, with 9 bases between. From germline, CDR1 is SEHNR and CDR2 FQNEAQ (reference sequence). CDR3 length equals 13 residues. The CDR3 region has the DNA TGTGCCAGCAGCTTAAGAGGGTTGGAGACCCAGTACTTC. It yields the protein CASSLRGLETQYF. The whole variable domain, remainder taken from reference TRBV7-9 and TRBJ2-5, is DTGVSQNPRHKITKRGQNVTFRCDPISEHNRLYWYRQTLGQGPEFLTYFQNEAQLEKSRLLSDRFSAERPKGSFSTLEIQRTEQGDSAMYLCASSLRGLETQYFGPGTRLLVL.

The chain joins TRBV6-4 to TRBJ1-4, with D possibly TRBD1 on 5 matching bases. Germline CDR1 reads MRHNA; CDR2 reads SNTAGT. The V end was cut by 6 bases, the J end by 0 bases, with 17 bases between. This CDR3 comprises 17 residues. This chain's CDR3 is CASRPLVGGATNEKLFF. The CDR3 DNA is TGTGCCAGCAGGCCCCTCGTGGGAGGGGCAACTAATGAAAAACTGTTTTTT.

The rearrangement joins TRBV5-6 to TRBJ2-1; D may be TRBD1 (6 bases). The V gene's germline CDR1 is SGHDT and CDR2 YYEEEE. This CDR3 is built from 16 residues. V was trimmed by 0 bases and J by 8 bases, leaving 18 bases between them. DNA for the CDR3: TGTGCCAGCAGCTTGGGGCAGGGGATTCGAGGGGATGAGCAGTTCTTC. The encoded protein is CASSLGQGIRGDEQFF.

This clone was picked up one time. The chain is built from TRBV6-1 and TRBJ1-5, with 7 bases fitting TRBD1. This CDR3 contains 15 residues. Germline-derived CDR1 and CDR2 are MNHNS and SASEGT. Unmatched junction bases numbered 6, after V lost 5 bases and J lost 2 bases. CDR3 sequence reads: CASSLTGTGNQPQHF. CDR3 DNA sequence: TGTGCCAGCAGTCTCACCGGGACAGGCAATCAGCCCCAGCATTTT.

V is TRBV5-4 and J is TRBJ1-4; 7 nucleotides align to TRBD1. Looked up from germline, CDR1 is SGHNT and CDR2 is YYREEE (reference sequence). CDR3 length: 13 residues. J was trimmed by 5 bases and V by 5 bases; bases with no gene match: 3. The CDR3 reads CASRTGPNEKLFF. The CDR3 DNA is TGTGCCAGCAGGACAGGGCCGAATGAAAAACTGTTTTTT. The full variable domain, its missing parts supplied by reference TRBV5-4 and TRBJ1-4, is ETGVTQSPTHLIKTRGQQVTLRCSSQSGHNTVSWYQQALGQGPQFIFQYYREEENGRGNFPPRFSGLQFPNYSSELNVNALELDDSALYLCASRTGPNEKLFFGSGTQLSVL.

V gene TRBV9 combines with J gene TRBJ2-2; possible D gene TRBD1, 6 bases. V was cut by 3 bases and J by 1 base, with 10 bases left in between. The CDR3 spans 15 residues. Looked up from germline, CDR1 is SGDLS and CDR2 is YYNGEE. The CDR3 nucleotides are TGTGCCAGCAGCGGGCCGGGACAGAACACCGGGGAGCTGTTTTTT. This gives the protein CASSGPGQNTGELFF.

This chain uses TRBV7-6 with TRBJ1-4; D is ambiguous. The germline V and J ends were trimmed by 1 base and 5 bases, with 14 bases remaining between them. Germline V gene lookup returns CDR1 SGHVS and CDR2 FNYEAQ. CDR3 size: 16 residues. Here the CDR3 reads CASSLGSPAGNEKLFF. Here the CDR3 DNA reads TGTGCCAGCAGCTTAGGGTCCCCGGCAGGAAATGAAAAACTGTTTTTT.

J is TRBJ1-4 and V is TRBV6-1; 8 nucleotides agree with TRBD1. After removal of 4 bases from V and 12 bases from J, the junction contained 10 bases not matched to a gene. The CDR3 contains 14 residues. The germline V gene has CDR1 MNHNS and CDR2 SASEGT. The DNA for the CDR3 is TGTGCCAGCAGTGCCTCAGGGACAGGTTCCCAACTGTTTTTT. This gives the protein CASSASGTGSQLFF.

The V gene is TRBV6-5, the J gene TRBJ1-1; tentatively, D is TRBD1 (5 bases). CDR1 MNHEY and CDR2 SVGAGI come from the germline V gene. V gave up 0 bases and J gave up 11 bases, with 10 bases separating them. This CDR3 has 12 residues. The CDR3 region has the DNA TGTGCCAGCAGTTACTCGTCAGGGTACGCTTTCTTT. Its translation is CASSYSSGYAFF.

The chain recombines TRBV4-1 with TRBJ1-2, with D uncertain. Per germline, CDR1 MGHRA and CDR2 YSYEKL. The CDR3 has 14 amino acids. Trimming removed 0 bases at V and 5 bases at J, with 10 bases between. CDR3 residues: CASSQDPGFYGYTF. CDR3 in DNA: TGCGCCAGCAGCCAAGATCCGGGGTTTTATGGCTACACCTTC.

V usage is TRBV4-1 and J usage is TRBJ2-2; 9 nucleotides agree with TRBD1. The CDR3 spans 17 residues. V lost 1 base, J lost 0 bases, and 3 bases stayed unmatched. The germline V gene encodes CDR1 MGHRA and CDR2 YSYEKL. The chain's CDR3 is CASSQGTGVPNTGELFF. Written as DNA, the CDR3 is TGCGCCAGCAGCCAAGGGACAGGGGTACCGAACACCGGGGAGCTGTTTTTT.

The rearrangement joins TRBV7-2 to TRBJ2-7; 7 bases are shared with TRBD2. CDR1 is SGHTA and CDR2 is FQGNSA in the germline V gene. The CDR3 has 16 amino acids. J lost 3 bases, V lost 5 bases, and 13 bases had no gene match. In nucleotides, the CDR3 is TGTGCCAGCAGCCCCGACGGGGCTAGCGGTCGCTACGAGCAGTACTTC. It translates to CASSPDGASGRYEQYF.

This rearrangement joins TRBV5-4 to TRBJ2-3; 13 bases fit TRBD2. The CDR3 loop spans 16 amino acids. The germline gives CDR1 SGHNT, CDR2 YYREEE (reference sequence). Trimming took 5 bases from V and 10 from J; bases not matched to a gene: 13. The CDR3 DNA is TGTGCCAGCAGTCGACTAGCGGGGGGTCACCAAGGAGCGCAGTATTTT. Translating it yields CASSRLAGGHQGAQYF.

This clone appeared once. The chain combines TRBV7-2 with TRBJ2-1, with 9 positions matching TRBD1. Germline CDR1 is SGHTA and CDR2 is FQGNSA. The V gene end was trimmed by 2 bases and the J gene end by 4 bases; junction bases not matched to a gene: 6. The CDR3 spans 16 residues. The CDR3 loop is CASSLKGTGSYNEQFF. In DNA, the CDR3 is TGTGCCAGCAGCTTAAAGGGGACAGGGAGTTACAATGAGCAGTTCTTC.

The gene calls are TRBV14 and TRBJ2-7; possible D gene TRBD2, 8 bases. Trimming took 0 bases from V and 3 from J, leaving 21 bases between them. CDR1 SGHDN and CDR2 FVKESK come from the germline V gene. The CDR3 sequence is 18 residues long. The CDR3 region has the DNA TGTGCCAGCAGCCAAGATTTTGGGACTAGGGGGCCGGGCTACGAGCAGTACTTC. This translates into CASSQDFGTRGPGYEQYF.

The V gene is TRBV5-6, the J gene TRBJ2-5, with D tentatively TRBD2 (6 bases). Germline values: CDR1 SGHDT, CDR2 YYEEEE. V lost 0 bases and J lost 5, with 11 bases in between. The CDR3 totals 14 residues. The CDR3 sequence is CASSLAAGWETQYF. DNA for the CDR3: TGTGCCAGCAGCTTGGCCGCGGGGTGGGAGACCCAGTACTTC.

CDR3 DNA sequence: TGTGCCAGCAGTGAAAGTCCAGGCAGGCGCGATGATCAGCCCCAGCATTTT. Its protein product is CASSESPGRRDDQPQHF. The V and J genes are TRBV6-1 and TRBJ1-5; D gene uncertain. The germline V and J ends were trimmed by 2 bases and 5 bases, with 19 bases remaining between them. This CDR3 is 17 amino acids long. Germline-derived CDR1 and CDR2 are MNHNS and SASEGT.

Here the CDR3 DNA reads TGTGCCAGCGGGGTTCGGGGGAGCTCCTACGAGCAGTACTTC. Translated, it gives CASGVRGSSYEQYF. The chain links TRBV2 to TRBJ2-7; a weak D match, TRBD2 (6 bases). Trimming removed 8 bases from V and 0 bases from J, with 14 bases in between. The germline V gene encodes CDR1 SNHLY and CDR2 FYNNEI. This CDR3 spans 14 amino acids.

This chain uses TRBV19 with TRBJ1-2; 9 nucleotides agree with TRBD1. V lost 6 bases and J lost 4; bases outside the gene matches: 9. Germline-derived CDR1 and CDR2 are LNHDA and SQIVND (reference sequence). The CDR3 totals 15 residues. The CDR3 region is CASRGQGSYAYGYTF. CDR3 DNA: TGTGCCAGTAGAGGACAGGGGTCCTATGCCTATGGCTACACCTTC.